The subject of this entry is one TCR beta chain. TCRdb keeps only in-frame clones here, not all; method: immunoSEQ multiplex PCR. This table has around 84,000 clones, roughly 88% appearing once. CDR1 is LNHDA, CDR2 SQIVND, per germline (reference sequence). The CDR3 runs to 14 residues. V was trimmed by 5 bases and J by 7 bases, leaving 15 bases between them. The data originate from a study of control samples from healthy donors and cancer patients. The sequence derives from a man aged 60-69 years with head and neck cancer. The J gene is TRBJ1-5, the V gene TRBV19; no definite D call. Input material: PBMCs. DNA of the CDR3: TGTGCCAGTAGTCCCGTCGAAGATTTGCAGCCCCAGCATTTT. Translating it yields CASSPVEDLQPQHF.